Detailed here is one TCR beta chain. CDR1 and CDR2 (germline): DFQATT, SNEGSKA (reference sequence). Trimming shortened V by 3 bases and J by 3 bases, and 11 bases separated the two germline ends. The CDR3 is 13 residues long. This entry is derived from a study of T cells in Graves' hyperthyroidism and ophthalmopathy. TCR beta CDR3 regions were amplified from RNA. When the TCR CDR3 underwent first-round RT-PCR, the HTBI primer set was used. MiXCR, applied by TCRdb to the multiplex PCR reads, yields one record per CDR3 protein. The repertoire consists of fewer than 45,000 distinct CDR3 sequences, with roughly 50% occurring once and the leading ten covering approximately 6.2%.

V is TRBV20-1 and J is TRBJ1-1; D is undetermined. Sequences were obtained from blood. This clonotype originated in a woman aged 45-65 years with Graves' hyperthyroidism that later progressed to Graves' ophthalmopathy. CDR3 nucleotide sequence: TGCAGTGCTAGCGACCAAACGTACACTGAAGCTTTCTTT. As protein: CSASDQTYTEAFF.